This TCR beta chain was retrieved from a study of response to subunit inactivated influenza vaccine. General study results and limits: With each seasonal influenza vaccination, the authors suggested, few new T cells are recruited.

Germline V lookup: CDR1 DFQATT, CDR2 SNEGSKA (reference sequence). The CDR3 is 16 amino acids. Trimming took 3 bases from V and 3 from J; bases not matched to a gene: 9. This clonotype has a count of ten or more. Its antigen remains unidentified. From the RT-PCR reads, TCRdb called clonotypes with MiXCR, one entry per CDR3 protein. This table has about 160,000 distinct CDR3 sequences, under 13% appearing once. The TCR was taken from a middle-aged man who received an inactivated influenza vaccine. J is TRBJ2-7 and V is TRBV20-1; 12 nucleotides match TRBD2. Sequences were derived from non-naive T cells sorted from PBMCs, sampled 45 days after vaccination. The DNA for the CDR3 is TGCAGTGCTAGGCCCCCCACTAGCGGGGGGTTCTACGAGCAGTACTTC. Translation gives CSARPPTSGGFYEQYF.